Each of the 8 T cell receptor beta chains below was sequenced from the same sample in a study of beta chain features in type 1 diabetes. Study results and caveats: Moderately but significantly shorter TCRB CDR3s were found in Type 1 diabetes patients in all four CD4+ subsets.

Reverse transcription of all isolated RNA meant that expressed TCRB transcripts were sequenced. Sequencing was performed with immunoSEQ multiplex PCR; in TCRdb, only in-frame clones are kept and a portion is missing. The sample records about 160,000 clones, around 7.9% being singletons. Antigens of these TCRs are unknown. Sequencing was performed on central memory CD4+ T cells from blood. These receptors all stem from a man younger than 30 with type 1 diabetes.

The CDR3, as DNA: TGCGCCAGCAGCTTGGGGCTCGGGATCTACAATGAGCAGTTCTTC. It encodes CASSLGLGIYNEQFF. The genes are TRBV5-1 and TRBJ2-1, with D perhaps TRBD2 (5 bases). The V gene lost 0 bases and the J gene lost 3 bases, with 10 bases spanning the gap. Germline lookup yields CDR1 SGHRS and CDR2 YFSETQ. This CDR3 has 15 amino acids.

This clone was seen a handful of times. This chain connects TRBV28 to TRBJ2-7; TRBD2 agrees at 9 bases. The CDR3 loop spans 15 amino acids. Germline lookup yields CDR1 MDHEN and CDR2 SYDVKM. J lost 2 bases, V lost 4 bases, and 6 bases had no gene match. CDR3 coding DNA: TGTGCCAGCAGTTCCTCGGCGGGGGGGGCCTACGAGCAGTACTTC. Protein sequence: CASSSSAGGAYEQYF.

This clone was detected a few times. The genes are TRBV18 and TRBJ1-1; TRBD1 matches at 7 bases. Germline values: CDR1 KGHSH, CDR2 LQKENI. The J segment lost 0 bases and the V segment lost 6 bases, leaving 10 bases of the junction unmatched. The CDR3 length is 16 residues. The CDR3 protein is CASSTSGGLVNTEAFF. In DNA form, the CDR3 reads TGTGCCAGCTCTACGTCAGGGGGTTTGGTGAACACTGAAGCTTTCTTT.

The chain couples TRBV4-3 to TRBJ1-3, with unresolved D. Per germline, CDR1 LGHNA and CDR2 YSLEER. V was pared by 0 bases and J by 0 bases, with 9 bases between. The CDR3 totals 16 residues. DNA of the CDR3: TGCGCCAGCAGCCAAGATCAGGCAAACTCTGGAAACACCATATATTTT. As protein: CASSQDQANSGNTIYF.

The CDR3 reads CASRYSQNSNQPQHF. CDR3 DNA sequence: TGTGCCAGCAGATACAGCCAGAATAGCAATCAGCCCCAGCATTTT. This chain links TRBV27 with TRBJ1-5; no definite D call. The CDR3 extends over 15 amino acids. Trimming cost V 6 bases and J 0 bases, with 12 bases left between them. Germline CDR1 and CDR2: MNHEY and SMNVEV (reference sequence).

This clone has just a few counts. The J gene is TRBJ2-7, the V gene TRBV18; 7 nucleotides line up with TRBD2. Germline V lookup: CDR1 KGHSH, CDR2 LQKENI. The J segment lost 2 bases and the V segment lost 2 bases, leaving 3 bases of the junction unmatched. This CDR3 is built from 14 residues. The CDR3 protein is CASSPGREAYEQYF. CDR3 in DNA: TGTGCCAGCTCACCAGGGAGGGAGGCCTACGAGCAGTACTTC.

To note about this clone: This sample also contains other DNA sequences that code for the same CDR3. V and J are TRBV6-5 and TRBJ1-2, with a possible D match to TRBD1 (5 bases). The CDR3 runs 11 residues. Trimming removed 7 bases from V and 4 bases from J, with 7 bases in between. Per germline, CDR1 MNHEY and CDR2 SVGAGI. The CDR3 reads CASTRGYGYTF. The CDR3 bases are TGTGCCAGCACTAGGGGCTATGGCTACACCTTC.

The V call is TRBV5-1, the J call TRBJ2-2, with 10 bases aligning to TRBD1. CDR1 SGHRS and CDR2 YFSETQ come from the germline V gene. V lost 5 bases, J lost 6 bases, and 7 bases stayed unmatched. The CDR3 runs to 15 residues. Written as DNA, the CDR3 is TGCGCCAGCAGTTCGATGGACAGGGGGGCCGGGGAGCTGTTTTTT. This gives the protein CASSSMDRGAGELFF. Using reference TRBV5-1 and TRBJ2-2 for the parts outside the CDR3, the full variable domain is KAGVTQTPRYLIKTRGQQVTLSCSPISGHRSVSWYQQTPGQGLQFLFEYFSETQRNKGNFPGRFSGRQFSNSRSEMNVSTLELGDSALYLCASSSMDRGAGELFFGEGSRLTVL.